The T cell receptor beta chain under discussion was sequenced for a study of CD8+ T cells in alopecia areata. Treatment given: oral pan-JAK inhibitor, 5-10 mg twice daily. Per germline, CDR1 ENHRY and CDR2 SYGVKD. V dropped 3 bases and J dropped 1; count of bases not matched to a gene: 6. The CDR3 is made up of 16 amino acids. Extracted RNA was reverse transcribed into cDNA, the sequencing template. Assay: immunoSEQ multiplex PCR; the TCRdb copy retains only in-frame clones and omits some. Altogether around 110,000 clones are present, about 60% being singletons, with the ten largest covering 12%. The origin of this receptor is a human donor with alopecia areata. This specimen was CD8+ T cells sorted from blood, taken at week 24, from a patient treated with tofacitinib. This chain uses TRBV10-3 with TRBJ2-3; 8 bases align to TRBD1. CDR3 amino acids: CAISDLDRDGTDTQYF. CDR3 coding DNA: TGTGCCATCAGTGACTTGGACAGGGATGGCACAGATACGCAGTATTTT.